This T cell receptor beta chain was recovered during a study of cytomegalovirus exposure and HLA in healthy donors (dated by TCRdb to the late 2010s). Turning to the overall study: In an earlier analysis of approximately 500 of the donors, 250 to 300 Gb of sequence data and 120 million or so unique TCR beta sequences from about 179 million T cells were reported. The study was designed to test whether signatures of past pathogen exposure could be identified by cataloging public T cell receptors. The number of donors typed differed by locus, with roughly 620-640 for A, B, C, DRB1 and DQB1, approximately 500 for DQA1, 606 for DPA1, and 450 to 480 for DPB1. A later genetic analysis took genome-wide SNP genotypes for 398 of the 666 donors and used that subset as a discovery cohort. To study patterns of TCR occurrence, a later analysis re-analyzed previously published TCR beta repertoires from just over 650 donors and added high-resolution HLA genotyping. Approximately 300 gigabases of sequencing data and tens of millions of unique TCR sequences were included in an early release covering 550 to 800 HLA-typed donors. The genetic ancestry cluster associated with self-reported Caucasian donors included 81% of the roughly 390 genotyped donors. Donor age, sex, ethnicity and CMV serostatus were compiled together with the repertoire data. An earlier analysis of 500 to 650 of the donors applied high-throughput TCR beta sequencing to assess whether each TCR beta V gene segment acted as functional or pseudogenic. Rather than using new phenotypic data, the later analysis identified candidate immune exposures from TCR beta sequences and from how often those sequences occurred across donors. Using immunosequencing, the study profiled T cell repertoires from 666 subjects and related those repertoires to cytomegalovirus serostatus. High-throughput TCR immunosequencing, statistical association of individual TCRs with disease status, and machine learning were combined to predict cytomegalovirus infection status. Across approximately 400 genotyped donors of the cohort, an average of approximately 200,000 unique TCR beta nucleotide sequences per donor were sequenced, and approximately 19% of those sequences were non-productive. Every discovery cohort repertoire had been produced on one sequencing platform. Four or five DR-DQ haplotypes were handled as single units for association and clustering because linkage in the cohort was strong. HLA typing included class I and class II loci at four-digit resolution. Besides the first cohort of about 730 subjects, a separate validation cohort made up of 90 to 150 different subjects was used. On the study overall, not on this receptor specifically: Because counts were too low, about 17 rarely observed V segments, including chromosome 9 orphons, were excluded from the earlier analysis of several hundred of the donors. Linkage disequilibrium might explain the correlated functional status among segregating V segments, but an unknown experimental factor could not be excluded. The 87-base-pair reads could not distinguish some IMGT-functional V segments, including TRBV6-2 and TRBV6-3, so those segments were excluded. In the study, about 150 TCR beta chains were listed as associated with cytomegalovirus. Most CMV-associated TCR beta chains appeared to be HLA-restricted in a later analysis, and the HLA associations seemed to be driven largely by CMV exposure. According to a later analysis, parvovirus B19, influenza, CMV and Epstein-Barr virus appeared linked to several top co-occurrence clusters. Strong co-occurrence of HLA alleles, especially DR and DQ, made assigning TCR associations to individual alleles difficult. According to the authors, the approach could potentially be generalized to other disease states and immunological phenotypes. Specific HLA alleles were associated with 15,000 to 20,000 TCR beta sequences at a false discovery rate of 0.05 in a later analysis. Across donors, most TCR sequences were observed very rarely, whereas some public TCRs were present in many individuals. V-gene and J-gene trimming of TCR beta chains was associated with a missense DCLRE1C variant in a later genetic analysis, and the association was replicated in an independent cohort. HLA typing was unavailable for some donors at each locus, so association tests used only the typed subset. A later analysis found that TCR association rates varied across HLA loci, with DRB1 alleles showing the most associated TCRs and HLA-C alleles the fewest. Compared with the approximately 710-donor mean, donors in an Asian-associated ancestry cluster had fewer N-insertions in productive TCRs, according to a later genetic analysis. The only immune exposure information available for the cohort was CMV serostatus. Sequencing depth was assumed to be roughly uniform across donors in the presence/absence analyses, though that assumption may not hold. In an earlier analysis of 587 of the donors, most TCR beta V segments appeared in productive rearrangements about 90% or about 30% of the time, broadly matching IMGT annotations. A cluster of highly shared sequence variants was judged likely to represent a technical artifact of the sequencing pipeline. A further reported finding was that TCR beta sequences accurately predicted the HLA-A and HLA-B alleles for most subjects in the first cohort. The cohort was sequenced for TCR beta chains only, and without alpha or paired-chain data the features that could be detected were limited. A few of the identified cytomegalovirus-associated TCR beta chains were confirmed in vitro to be specific for cytomegalovirus antigens. The classifier was reported to diagnose cytomegalovirus status with high specificity and sensitivity in both the original cohort and the validation cohort. In a later analysis, HLA-associated TCR beta chains were found to be more clonally expanded and to have lower generation probabilities than equally common non-associated chains.

Germline trimming: 5 bases from V, 8 bases from J; junction bases outside gene matches: 7. Inclusive of the bounding cysteine and phenylalanine, the CDR3 is 14 residues long. Only the CDR3 part of the read is kept: 42 bases, read in frame from the first base. The germline V gene sets CDR1 to KGHSH and CDR2 to LQKENI. Library construction relied on the immunoSEQ multiplex PCR assay. For the multiplex PCR, a mixture combining 60 forward primers for TCR Vbeta segments and 13 reverse primers for TCR Jbeta segments was used. Amplification of the CDR3 region of rearranged TCR beta genes was performed with a multiplex PCR assay on genomic DNA. Amplified TCR beta libraries were sequenced as 87-base-pair reads on the Illumina HiSeq System. Processing in the source paper ran as follows. In a later analysis, 77 million or so unique TCR beta chains were counted across the roughly 610 repertoires, and approximately 11 million of these chains were shared by at least two donors. To remove PCR and sequencing errors, raw reads were error-corrected and collapsed into unique sequences using a nearest-neighbor algorithm that merged closely related sequences. Alignment of CDR3 sequences to IMGT reference sequences was used to assign V, D and J gene segments. For a sequence to be retained, a match of at least six nucleotides to both a V gene segment and a J gene segment was required. A rearrangement was called productive if the CDR3 had no stop codons and remained in frame with V and J, and every other rearrangement was called non-productive. CDR3 was defined by IMGT convention, running from the second conserved V-encoded cysteine to the conserved J-encoded phenylalanine. The earlier analysis of around 640 of the donors excluded sequences that lacked an unambiguous match to a single V gene segment. An earlier analysis of several hundred of the donors called V segments functional above 56.7% productive rearrangements and segregating when the between-donor standard deviation exceeded 5%. A statistical classification framework was built to diagnose cytomegalovirus status from the catalog of TCR beta chain sequences. In a later analysis, TCR nucleotide sequences were compared against IMGT/GENE-DB human TR gene sequences so that V and J genes could be assigned. The TCRdist pipeline was used in a later analysis to assign CDR3 sequences and most-parsimonious VDJ recombination scenarios. In a later analysis, each TCR beta chain was defined by its CDR3 amino acid sequence together with its V-gene family, and reads lacking a unique V-gene family were excluded. In a later analysis, nearly 600 highly shared, low-generation-probability nucleotide sequences were removed to address suspected cross-contamination and a sequencing artifact. In a later analysis, a clonal expansion index was calculated for each public chain from normalized within-repertoire ranks of inferred template counts. Generation probabilities in a later analysis came from a VDJ recombination model fitted to out-of-frame rearrangements, and those results were checked against IGoR. A later analysis scored TCR-TCR, TCR-HLA and TCR-CMV co-occurrence with hypergeometric tests, applying a repertoire-size bias correction to TCR pairs. In a later analysis, false discovery rates were estimated by permuting HLA or CMV assignments 20 times. In a later analysis, co-occurring TCRs were grouped with DBSCAN, and TCRdist sequence similarity was added when clustering was performed within HLA-allele-positive subsets. For co-occurrence clustering, repertoires with fewer than 30,000 or more than 120,000 public chains were excluded, along with five repertoires with anomalous nucleotide sharing. The source is immuneACCESS, and TCRdb retained only in-frame sequences with V and J called. Part of the clones is not carried over; for the studies checked, unresolved V genes explain less than half of this, and the remainder is unexplained. V and J calls and clone size are given by that table; D and trimming were obtained from the DNA. The sample data list 150,000 to 200,000 clones, and roughly 83% of these were observed just once. The top ten clones comprise roughly 1.5% of the sample.

The cohort comprised more than 550 healthy bone marrow donors. At the time of sampling, every cohort member was nominally healthy, though immune exposures that went unrecorded were likely present. The donor tested CMV seronegative and was one of the 352 seronegative cohort members. A peripheral blood sample was provided by each donor, and peripheral blood mononuclear cells were used for TCR beta sequencing. The Qiagen DNeasy Blood Extraction Kit was used to extract genomic DNA from the blood cell samples. With regard to this clone: There is no known antigen for this receptor. One base away there is no much larger clone; base qualities are not given.

The TCR sequence derives from a woman between 45 and 60 years old in good health and CMV-seronegative. This receptor chain uses TRBV18 and TRBJ1-4, and TRBD1 aligns with 8 junction nucleotides. The sequencing input was PBMCs. The DNA sequence is as follows: TGTGCCAGCTCAAAACCAGGGGGCTTGGAAAAACTGTTTTTT. Translated, it reads CASSKPGGLEKLFF.